These 15 T cell receptor beta chains were sequenced from one sample in a study of blood T cell repertoires in COVID-19. Assay: immunoSEQ multiplex PCR; the TCRdb copy retains only in-frame clones and omits some. The sample shows 220,000 or so clones, roughly 85% of them seen only once. What was sequenced was peripheral blood. These receptors originate from a man aged 45 to 65 who had recovered from COVID-19.

The chain couples TRBV19 to TRBJ2-1; maybe TRBD2 (5 bases). From germline, CDR1 is LNHDA and CDR2 SQIVND (reference sequence). V was trimmed by 7 bases and J by 1 base, leaving 14 bases between them. This CDR3 is 15 amino acids long. The CDR3 nucleotides are TGTGCCAGTACCGAAAGCCGGGGATCCTACAATGAGCAGTTCTTC. It translates to CASTESRGSYNEQFF.

V and J are TRBV6-5 and TRBJ2-7; 8 nucleotides align to TRBD2. Trimming took 7 bases from V and 7 from J; bases not matched to a gene: 9. The CDR3 spans 13 residues. Germline V lookup: CDR1 MNHEY, CDR2 SVGAGI. The DNA for the CDR3 is TGTGCCAGCACCGCCAGGGGACTAGGAGAGCAGTACTTC. Encoded protein: CASTARGLGEQYF.

In its sample, this clone was seen a few times. CDR3 region: CATSRDRRSGEKLFF. CDR3 in DNA: TGTGCCACCAGCAGAGATCGCAGGTCGGGGGAAAAACTGTTTTTT. The V and J genes are TRBV15 and TRBJ1-4; no clear D. Germline values: CDR1 LNHNV, CDR2 YYDKDF (reference sequence). The CDR3 spans 15 residues. V lost 0 bases and J lost 8, with 13 bases in between.

Details on this clone: At one of its ends the junction is not consistent with the germline gene, which may arise from a read error. The CDR3 bases are TGTGCCAGCAGCCGAAAGGGACTAGCGGAGTCCTTC. Translation: CASSRKGLAESF. V gene TRBV3-1 (or the pseudogene TRBV3-2) combines with J gene TRBJ2-7; 11 nucleotides align to TRBD2. Germline CDR1 LGHDT, CDR2 YNNKEL (reference sequence). This CDR3 is 12 amino acids long.

In DNA form, the CDR3 reads TGTGCCAGCAGTTTACCAGGGGGCAATCAGCCCCAGCATTTT. It encodes CASSLPGGNQPQHF. The chain carries TRBV6-6 and TRBJ1-5, with D possibly matching TRBD1 (6 bases). The germline gives CDR1 MNHNY, CDR2 SVGAGI (reference sequence). Trimming removed 4 bases at V and 2 bases at J, with 9 bases between. The CDR3 totals 14 residues.

The V and J genes are TRBV2 and TRBJ2-3; 9 bases fit TRBD2. The CDR3 runs 17 residues. CDR1 and CDR2 from the germline V gene are SNHLY and FYNNEI. The trim removed 0 bases at V and 0 bases at J, leaving 4 bases unmatched. CDR3 nucleotide sequence: TGTGCCAGCAGTGAAGCGCTCACTAGCGGGAGCACAGATACGCAGTATTTT. It codes for CASSEALTSGSTDTQYF. The full variable domain, completed using reference TRBV2 and TRBJ2-3, is EPEVTQTPSHQVTQMGQEVILRCVPISNHLYFYWYRQILGQKVEFLVSFYNNEISEKSEIFDDQFSVERPDGSNFTLKIRSTKLEDSAMYFCASSEALTSGSTDTQYFGPGTRLTVL.

The sample holds a few counts of this clone. CDR3 residues: CASSQDPSGQGYEQYF. The CDR3 region has the DNA TGTGCCAGCAGCCAAGACCCTTCGGGACAGGGTTACGAGCAGTACTTC. The V gene is TRBV4-2, the J gene TRBJ2-7, with 9 bases lining up with TRBD1. Germline assignment: CDR1 LGHNA and CDR2 YNFKEQ. This CDR3 has 16 residues. V dropped 0 bases and J dropped 4; count of bases not matched to a gene: 7.

This clone was found once. V and J are TRBV10-3 and TRBJ2-3; TRBD2 matches 8 bases. Trimming at V came to 10 bases and at J to 7 bases, leaving 10 bases not matched to a gene. The CDR3 totals 13 residues. Germline CDR1 and CDR2: ENHRY and SYGVKD. The CDR3 nucleotides are TGTGCCAACCGACGGGAGGGGGAATATACGCAGTATTTT. Translating it yields CANRREGEYTQYF.

The chain has TRBV6-2 or TRBV6-3 and TRBJ1-5; the D gene is possibly TRBD1 (6 bases). The CDR3 is made up of 17 amino acids. The germline CDR1 and CDR2 sequences are MNHEY and SVGEGT. V was trimmed by 6 bases and J by 4 bases, leaving 22 bases between them. The CDR3 loop reads CASSPPRPDRINQPQHF. DNA for the CDR3: TGTGCCAGCAGCCCTCCAAGACCTGACAGGATTAATCAGCCCCAGCATTTT.

The chain combines TRBV6-5 with TRBJ2-1; 12 positions match TRBD2. V lost 7 bases, J lost 8 bases, and 9 bases stayed unmatched. This CDR3 spans 15 amino acids. Germline V gene data show CDR1 as MNHEY and CDR2 as SVGAGI. As DNA, the CDR3 is TGTGCCAGCACCCTAGCTAGCGGGAGGGGCGATGAGCAGTTCTTC. Protein product: CASTLASGRGDEQFF.

The chain uses TRBV19 and TRBJ1-5; TRBD1 is a possible D gene (6 bases). V was pared by 5 bases and J by 1 base, with 12 bases between. Germline lookup yields CDR1 LNHDA and CDR2 SQIVND (reference sequence). The CDR3 covers 15 residues. As DNA, the CDR3 is TGTGCCAGTAGTTTTGGGGGCACAAGCAATCAGCCCCAGCATTTT. The encoded protein is CASSFGGTSNQPQHF.

Here the CDR3 DNA reads TGTGCCAGCTCAGATCGACAGGGCCCCAACACTGAAGCTTTCTTT. This gives the protein CASSDRQGPNTEAFF. This chain connects TRBV18 to TRBJ1-1; 7 positions match TRBD1. This CDR3 is 15 amino acids long. The V and J ends lost 5 bases and 2 bases, in that order; junction bases with no gene match: 8. Germline V gene lookup returns CDR1 KGHSH and CDR2 LQKENI.

The chain has TRBV27 and TRBJ2-7; TRBD1 aligns across 7 bases. V shed 6 bases, J shed 2 bases, and the junction held 10 bases outside the gene matches. The CDR3 is made up of 15 amino acids. Germline lookup yields CDR1 MNHEY and CDR2 SMNVEV (reference sequence). The CDR3: CASRNPGQPAYEQYF. Written as DNA, the CDR3 is TGTGCCAGCAGGAATCCGGGACAGCCAGCCTACGAGCAGTACTTC.

V gene TRBV19 combines with J gene TRBJ2-7; tentative D call: TRBD2 (5 bases). CDR1 and CDR2 from the germline V gene are LNHDA and SQIVND (reference sequence). The CDR3 extends over 13 amino acids. Trimming took 5 bases from V and 5 from J, leaving 13 bases between them. For the CDR3, the DNA is TGTGCCAGTAGTGCAGCCGGGGTTGACGAGCAGTACTTC. As protein: CASSAAGVDEQYF.

The chain links TRBV6-5 to TRBJ2-1; 11 bases are a match to TRBD2. V was pared by 5 bases and J by 7 bases, with 4 bases of the junction left unmatched. CDR1 is MNHEY and CDR2 is SVGAGI in the germline V gene. The CDR3 is 14 amino acids. CDR3 protein: CASSPGTSGNEQFF. The CDR3 DNA is TGTGCCAGCAGTCCCGGGACTAGCGGTAATGAGCAGTTCTTC.